A single sample is the source of the 20 T cell receptor beta chains below, sequenced in a study of cytomegalovirus exposure and HLA in healthy donors. Repertoires were generated with immunoSEQ multiplex PCR, while TCRdb's copy carries only in-frame clones and drops some. The data show about 64,000 clones, roughly 94% seen once. Source material: PBMCs. These TCRs come from a woman between 18 and 29 years old in good health and CMV-seropositive.

V gene TRBV9 combines with J gene TRBJ2-2, with 8 bases aligning to TRBD2. The V and J ends lost 0 bases and 6 bases, in that order; junction bases with no gene match: 7. The CDR3 totals 16 residues. From germline, CDR1 is SGDLS and CDR2 YYNGEE. The CDR3 protein is CASSVVQRERAGELFF. CDR3 DNA: TGTGCCAGCAGCGTAGTTCAGCGGGAGAGGGCCGGGGAGCTGTTTTTT.

This clone was observed once. The V call is TRBV28, the J call TRBJ2-3, with D unclear. From germline, CDR1 is MDHEN and CDR2 SYDVKM. This CDR3 is built from 13 residues. Trimming cost V 8 bases and J 3 bases, with 12 bases left between them. The CDR3 coding sequence is TGTGCCAGCGGAGATCCACCGACAGATACGCAGTATTTT. It codes for CASGDPPTDTQYF.

This clone showed up just once. The chain couples TRBV2 to TRBJ2-5; D not certain. The CDR3 contains 11 residues. CDR1 is SNHLY and CDR2 is FYNNEI in the germline V gene. Trimming took off 7 bases at V and 5 bases at J, with 8 bases between the two ends. For the CDR3, the DNA is TGTGCCAGCACGACCGGGGAGACCCAGTACTTC. Protein sequence: CASTTGETQYF.

The rearrangement joins TRBV6-1 to TRBJ1-1; D gene unclear. The CDR3 covers 13 residues. The V and J ends lost 2 bases and 1 base respectively, with 5 bases between them. Germline V CDR1 and CDR2: MNHNS, SASEGT. Written as DNA, the CDR3 is TGTGCCAGCAGTGAATCGGGGAACACTGAAGCTTTCTTT. Encoded protein: CASSESGNTEAFF.

J is TRBJ2-7 and V is TRBV28; D not resolved. Germline loops: CDR1 MDHEN, CDR2 SYDVKM. Trimming took 2 bases from V and 6 from J, leaving 5 bases between them. The CDR3 loop spans 11 amino acids. The CDR3 loop is CASSLGGEQYF. In DNA form, the CDR3 reads TGTGCCAGCAGTTTAGGCGGCGAGCAGTACTTC.

The chain joins TRBV29-1 to TRBJ2-3, with 9 bases aligning to TRBD2. The CDR3 is 14 residues long. The germline CDR1 and CDR2 sequences are SQVTM and ANQGSEA. V gave up 7 bases and J gave up 4 bases; unmatched junction bases: 9. This CDR3 is CSARGGRGPDTQYF. CDR3 in DNA: TGCAGCGCCCGGGGCGGGAGGGGTCCAGATACGCAGTATTTT.

The chain couples TRBV5-1 to TRBJ2-1; D not resolved. Between the trimmed V and J ends, which lost 2 bases and 7 bases, there was a span of 7 bases. Germline V gene lookup returns CDR1 SGHRS and CDR2 YFSETQ. This CDR3 is built from 12 residues. The CDR3 protein is CASSLTQNEQFF. The CDR3 DNA is TGCGCCAGCAGCTTAACACAGAATGAGCAGTTCTTC. Using reference TRBV5-1 and TRBJ2-1 for the parts outside the CDR3, the full variable domain is KAGVTQTPRYLIKTRGQQVTLSCSPISGHRSVSWYQQTPGQGLQFLFEYFSETQRNKGNFPGRFSGRQFSNSRSEMNVSTLELGDSALYLCASSLTQNEQFFGPGTRLTVL.

The rearrangement uses TRBV19 and TRBJ1-1; no clear D gene. The CDR3 is 13 residues long. V was pared by 7 bases and J by 4 bases, with 13 bases between. Germline CDR1 is LNHDA and CDR2 is SQIVND (reference sequence). The CDR3 DNA follows: TGTGCCAGTACCAATATTATCGGCACTGAAGCTTTCTTT. Translation: CASTNIIGTEAFF.

CDR3 protein: CASSESSGGLVTHEQYF. The CDR3 DNA sequence: TGCGCCAGCAGTGAGTCCTCAGGGGGACTAGTCACCCACGAGCAGTACTTC. J is TRBJ2-7 and V is TRBV10-1, with a tentative D call TRBD2 (8 bases). The germline V and J ends were trimmed by 0 bases and 5 bases, with 20 bases remaining between them. The CDR3 covers 17 residues. The germline V gene has CDR1 WNHNN and CDR2 SYGVQD (reference sequence).

This chain joins TRBV19 and TRBJ2-1; 8 bases line up with TRBD2. The CDR3 loop spans 16 amino acids. CDR1 is LNHDA and CDR2 is SQIVND in the germline V gene (reference sequence). V lost 1 base to trimming and J lost 4 bases; unmatched junction nucleotides: 6. CDR3 coding DNA: TGTGCCAGTAGTATAGTTTTTGGACTAGCTTACAATGAGCAGTTCTTC. As protein: CASSIVFGLAYNEQFF.

V is TRBV7-6 and J is TRBJ2-3; D possibly corresponds to TRBD1 (5 bases). Germline V lookup: CDR1 SGHVS, CDR2 FNYEAQ. The CDR3 extends over 18 amino acids. V was cut by 5 bases and J by 1 base, with 22 bases left in between. CDR3 residues: CASSQRSQGQGGTDTQYF. The CDR3 DNA reads TGTGCCAGCAGCCAAAGATCCCAGGGCCAAGGTGGCACAGATACGCAGTATTTT.

J is TRBJ2-3 and V is TRBV6-5, with TRBD2 identical over 9 bases. The CDR3 has 16 residues. CDR1 and CDR2 from the germline V gene are MNHEY and SVGAGI. V lost 1 base to trimming and J lost 4 bases; unmatched junction nucleotides: 6. The DNA of the CDR3 is TGTGCCAGCAGTTACTATGGCGGGAGGGTCTCAGATACGCAGTATTTT. This gives the protein CASSYYGGRVSDTQYF.

This chain connects TRBV7-9 to TRBJ1-2; D remains ambiguous. V dropped 1 base and J dropped 4 bases, with 4 bases sitting between them. The CDR3 length is 12 residues. Germline V gives CDR1 SEHNR, CDR2 FQNEAQ (reference sequence). Here the CDR3 reads CASSLGAYGYTF. DNA for the CDR3: TGTGCCAGCAGCTTAGGAGCCTATGGCTACACCTTC.

This chain links TRBV27 with TRBJ2-7; 10 bases match TRBD1. This CDR3 has 15 amino acids. With 7 bases clipped from V and 8 bases from J, the junction kept 14 bases outside the gene matches. Germline CDR1 MNHEY, CDR2 SMNVEV (reference sequence). CDR3 sequence (DNA): TGTGCCAGCACCCAACGGGGACAGGGGCCTCTTAAGCAGTACTTC. Amino acid sequence: CASTQRGQGPLKQYF.

This clone showed up just once. The rearrangement uses TRBV7-2 and TRBJ1-3; D is possibly TRBD1 (5 bases). Germline-derived CDR1 and CDR2 are SGHTA and FQGNSA. V was clipped by 6 bases and J by 3 bases, with 15 bases between them. The CDR3 runs 15 residues. The CDR3: CASSLGGGSGNTIYF. Here the CDR3 DNA reads TGTGCCAGCAGTCTCGGCGGGGGAAGTGGAAACACCATATATTTT.

With regard to this clone: At one end the junction does not follow the germline gene, possibly because of a read error. The chain uses TRBV19 and TRBJ2-2; TRBD2 is a possible D gene (6 bases). Looked up from germline, CDR1 is LNHDA and CDR2 is SQIVND (reference sequence). The CDR3 length is 13 residues. CDR3 coding DNA: TGTGCCCGTAGCGGAGGTCACACCGGGGAGCTGTTTTTT. Residues: CARSGGHTGELFF.

The genes are TRBV7-9 and TRBJ1-4, with 7 positions matching TRBD1. The V gene end was trimmed by 3 bases and the J gene end by 5 bases; junction bases not matched to a gene: 6. Germline V gene sequence: CDR1 SEHNR, CDR2 FQNEAQ (reference sequence). The CDR3 extends over 15 amino acids. DNA for the CDR3: TGTGCCAGCAGCTTCCGGACAGGTGGGAATGAAAAACTGTTTTTT. Translated: CASSFRTGGNEKLFF.

The CDR3 DNA reads as TGTGCCAGCAGGTCCACTAGCGGGAGGGCCGGAACCGGGGAGCTGTTTTTT. Amino acid sequence: CASRSTSGRAGTGELFF. The V gene is TRBV7-3, the J gene TRBJ2-2; 13 nucleotides line up with TRBD2. J was trimmed by 5 bases and V by 6 bases; bases with no gene match: 9. This CDR3 has 17 amino acids. Per germline, CDR1 SGHTA and CDR2 FQGTGA.

The chain recombines TRBV19 with TRBJ2-2; tentatively, D is TRBD2 (5 bases). Germline V lookup: CDR1 LNHDA, CDR2 SQIVND (reference sequence). CDR3 size: 15 residues. V gave up 6 bases and J gave up 4 bases, with 15 bases separating them. The CDR3 is CASSGWTLGTGELFF. Here the CDR3 DNA reads TGTGCCAGTAGCGGGTGGACTTTGGGCACCGGGGAGCTGTTTTTT.

V usage is TRBV14 and J usage is TRBJ2-3; a weak D match, TRBD2 (6 bases). The CDR3 is made up of 16 amino acids. Trimming pared 1 base from V and 5 bases from J, leaving 16 bases between. Germline loops: CDR1 SGHDN, CDR2 FVKESK. The CDR3 nucleotides are TGTGCCAGCAGCCAAGGGGGCTCCGGGGGAGTAGATACGCAGTATTTT. Translated: CASSQGGSGGVDTQYF.